The 10 T cell receptor beta chains reported below all come from one sample, sequenced in a study of blood T cell repertoires in COVID-19. Using immunoSEQ multiplex PCR, the repertoire was profiled, and TCRdb retains in-frame clones only, with some absent. The data show 250,000 to 350,000 clones, about 85% seen once. The sample was peripheral blood. These receptor sequences come from a human donor with COVID-19, enrolled during active disease. The donor label of this sample is uncertain.

This chain links TRBV3-1 (or the pseudogene TRBV3-2) with TRBJ2-3; the match to TRBD1 covers 9 bases. V lost 5 bases, J lost 1 base, and 4 bases stayed unmatched. The germline V gene encodes CDR1 LGHDT and CDR2 YNNKEL (reference sequence). CDR3 length equals 15 residues. Here the CDR3 DNA reads TGTGCCAGCAGCACTCGGACAGGGGGCACAGATACGCAGTATTTT. It encodes CASSTRTGGTDTQYF.

The chain is built from TRBV19 and TRBJ1-6, with a weak D call TRBD1 (5 bases). V gave up 7 bases and J gave up 9 bases, with 16 bases separating them. CDR1 is LNHDA, CDR2 SQIVND, per germline (reference sequence). The CDR3 has 14 residues. CDR3 DNA: TGTGCCAGTAAAGGGGCCTCTATCCGTTCACCCCTCCACTTT. Its translation: CASKGASIRSPLHF.

The V and J genes are TRBV9 and TRBJ1-3; tentative D call: TRBD1 (5 bases). Germline lookup yields CDR1 SGDLS and CDR2 YYNGEE. The CDR3 loop spans 16 amino acids. Between the trimmed V and J ends, which lost 0 bases and 4 bases, there was a span of 14 bases. CDR3 protein: CASSVAAGGNGNTIYF. The CDR3 nucleotides read TGTGCCAGCAGCGTAGCGGCGGGGGGAAACGGAAACACCATATATTTT.

V usage is TRBV29-1 and J usage is TRBJ2-1; 8 bases fit TRBD2. The trim removed 0 bases at V and 0 bases at J, leaving 7 bases unmatched. This CDR3 region has 17 residues. Germline loops: CDR1 SQVTM, CDR2 ANQGSEA. CDR3 region: CSVEDRGGLDSYNEQFF. CDR3 nucleotide sequence: TGCAGCGTTGAAGATCGGGGGGGACTGGACTCCTACAATGAGCAGTTCTTC.

The chain recombines TRBV5-5 with TRBJ1-6, with a possible D match to TRBD1 (5 bases). From germline, CDR1 is SGHKS and CDR2 YYEKEE (reference sequence). The ends were cut back, 0 bases at V and 4 bases at J, with 11 bases in the middle. There are 16 residues in the CDR3. CDR3 amino acids: CASSLGQISYNSPLHF. CDR3 bases: TGTGCCAGCAGCTTGGGACAGATTTCTTATAATTCACCCCTCCACTTT.

This clone was picked up many times. The chain recombines TRBV29-1 with TRBJ1-2; TRBD1 aligns across 11 bases. CDR1 is SQVTM and CDR2 is ANQGSEA in the germline V gene. After removal of 3 bases from V and 8 bases from J, the junction contained 8 bases not matched to a gene. CDR3 length: 14 residues. This CDR3 reads CSVDGQGATRGYTF. The CDR3, as DNA: TGCAGCGTTGACGGACAGGGGGCGACTCGAGGCTACACCTTC.

The rearrangement uses TRBV5-6 and TRBJ2-7; TRBD2 is a possible D gene (6 bases). This CDR3 has 15 residues. V dropped 3 bases and J dropped 2 bases, with 15 bases sitting between them. The germline CDR1 and CDR2 sequences are SGHDT and YYEEEE. As DNA, the CDR3 is TGTGCCAGCAGCTCGGGGAGGCCCGAGCCCTACGAGCAGTACTTC. It encodes CASSSGRPEPYEQYF.

The J gene is TRBJ2-7, the V gene TRBV11-2, with D perhaps TRBD1 (6 bases). Trimming took 4 bases from V and 3 from J, leaving 13 bases between them. The CDR3 spans 14 residues. CDR1 is SGHAT, CDR2 FQNNGV, per germline. CDR3 sequence (DNA): TGTGCCAGCAGCTGGCAGGGGACAAGCTACGAGCAGTACTTC. Encoded protein: CASSWQGTSYEQYF.

This clone has just one count. This specimen includes other DNA sequences encoding the same CDR3. V and J are TRBV5-4 and TRBJ1-1; TRBD1 aligns across 7 bases. Unmatched junction bases numbered 4, after V lost 3 bases and J lost 2 bases. Germline lookup yields CDR1 SGHNT and CDR2 YYREEE (reference sequence). The CDR3 length is 14 residues. CDR3 nucleotide sequence: TGTGCCAGCAGCTGGGGACAGTTAAACACTGAAGCTTTCTTT. It codes for CASSWGQLNTEAFF.

The chain is built from TRBV5-6 and TRBJ1-1; D is undetermined. The germline V gene encodes CDR1 SGHDT and CDR2 YYEEEE. CDR3 length: 13 amino acids. The germline V and J ends were trimmed by 4 bases and 4 bases, with 11 bases remaining between them. The CDR3 nucleotides read TGTGCCAGCAGCCTAACTTTCTTCACTGAAGCTTTCTTT. This encodes CASSLTFFTEAFF.